This T cell receptor (beta chain) was identified during a study of PD-L1 blockade in urothelial cancer. As for the study in general: At 3 weeks after treatment start (second dose) and again at 6 weeks, blood was analyzed. T cells were recovered from blood samples at a median of roughly 150,000.

Repertoires were generated with immunoSEQ multiplex PCR, while TCRdb's copy carries only in-frame clones and drops some. The sample lists about 91,000 clones; around nine tenths were seen once. The V end lost 6 bases, the J end lost 5 bases, and 16 bases lay between the germline ends. The CDR3 is 14 amino acids. CDR1 and CDR2 (germline): SNHLY, FYNNEI. The study's findings and limits: Better survival was predicted by below-median pretreatment blood TCR clonality.

With regard to this clone: The antigen is not known.

The receptor was derived from a man between 60 and 70 years old with urothelial cancer. The input for sequencing was PBMCs, taken around atezolizumab (anti-PD-L1) treatment. The chain combines TRBV2 with TRBJ2-5; D perhaps matches TRBD2 (5 bases). CDR3 sequence: CASRPTGLVETQYF. The CDR3, as DNA: TGTGCCAGCAGACCCACGGGGTTGGTGGAGACCCAGTACTTC.